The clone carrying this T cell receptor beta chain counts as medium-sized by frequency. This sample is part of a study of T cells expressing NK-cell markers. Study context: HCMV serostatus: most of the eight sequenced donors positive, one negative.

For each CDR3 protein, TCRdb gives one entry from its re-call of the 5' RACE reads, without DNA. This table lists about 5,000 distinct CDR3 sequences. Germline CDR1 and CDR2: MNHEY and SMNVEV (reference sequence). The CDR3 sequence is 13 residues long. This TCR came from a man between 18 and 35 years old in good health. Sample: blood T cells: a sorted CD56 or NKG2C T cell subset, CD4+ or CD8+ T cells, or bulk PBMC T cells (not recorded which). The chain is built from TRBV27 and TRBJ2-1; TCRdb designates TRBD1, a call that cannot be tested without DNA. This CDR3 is CASSVSRGNEQFF.